Listed below are T cell receptor beta chains from one sample, sequenced in a study of T-cell memory formation after mild COVID-19. TCRdb used MiXCR to reprocess the 5' RACE reads, holding one entry per CDR3 protein. The repertoire holds about 540,000 distinct CDR3 sequences, 20% seen once, with around 12% in the top ten. Material: PBMCs or a T cell subset sorted from them (not recorded which). Receptors were obtained from an adult woman who had mild COVID-19 (a few samples of this study predate the infection). Cell type and time point are not known. Both conserved end residues are part of each CDR3. Each record gives: D gene, J gene, clone size, V gene, CDR3 protein, CDR3 DNA. The D gene is left open where the match is weak. Rows give clone size only sometimes, using once, few, many, or a class for an expanded clone.

>TRBD2|TRBJ2-7|.|TRBV3-1
CASSQGLAAVYEQYF
TGTGCCAGCAGCCAAGGACTAGCAGCTGTTTACGAGCAGTACTTC
>TRBD2|TRBJ2-3|.|TRBV5-1
CASSLIGSGTDTQYF
TGCGCCAGCAGCTTGATCGGTAGCGGGACAGATACGCAGTATTTT
>.|TRBJ2-3|few|TRBV4-2
CASSQDGPSRGGTDTQYF
TGTGCCAGCAGCCAAGATGGTCCTTCCCGGGGAGGCACAGATACGCAGTATTTT
>TRBD1|TRBJ2-7|.|TRBV9
CASSGPGQGAGEQYF
TGTGCCAGCAGCGGACCGGGACAGGGGGCAGGGGAGCAGTACTTC
>.|TRBJ2-3|once|TRBV29-1
CSVESGLHWSDTQYF
TGCAGCGTTGAGTCGGGGCTACACTGGTCGGATACGCAGTATTTT
>.|TRBJ1-4|.|TRBV5-1
CASKPAEGRKKLFF
TGCGCCAGCAAACCCGCCGAGGGAAGGAAGAAACTGTTTTTT
>TRBD2|TRBJ2-3|.|TRBV20-1
CSAPRLAGAADTQYF
TGCAGTGCTCCTCGACTAGCGGGAGCGGCAGATACGCAGTATTTT
>.|TRBJ1-1|.|TRBV11-3
CASSWGSGRRANTEAFF
TGTGCCAGCAGCTGGGGGTCGGGACGGAGAGCGAACACTGAAGCTTTCTTT
>TRBD1|TRBJ2-7|.|TRBV7-7
CANLQGDSPIYEQYF
TGTGCCAATCTCCAGGGGGACAGTCCGATCTACGAGCAGTACTTC
>.|TRBJ2-7|.|TRBV3-1
CASSQVGTLDEQYF
TGTGCCAGCAGCCAGGTCGGGACACTCGACGAGCAGTACTTC
>.|TRBJ2-7|once|TRBV20-1
CSATTRDYEQYF
TGCAGTGCGACCACTAGAGACTACGAGCAGTACTTC
>.|TRBJ2-7|few|TRBV5-1
CASEGNDYEQYF
TGCGCCAGCGAGGGAAATGACTACGAGCAGTACTTC
>.|TRBJ2-1|few|TRBV20-1
CSAFPGHRPYNEQFF
TGCAGTGCTTTTCCGGGACATAGACCCTACAATGAGCAGTTCTTC
>TRBD1|TRBJ1-2|.|TRBV20-1
CSAKGQGAMNYGYTF
TGCAGTGCTAAGGGACAGGGGGCCATGAACTATGGCTACACCTTC
>TRBD1|TRBJ2-7|few|TRBV7-2
CASSPPPGQGYEQYF
TGTGCCAGCAGCCCACCCCCGGGACAGGGCTACGAGCAGTACTTC
>TRBD1|TRBJ2-1|few|TRBV7-9
CASSRRQGSNNEQFF
TGTGCCAGCAGCCGAAGACAGGGTTCCAACAATGAGCAGTTCTTC
>TRBD2|TRBJ2-1|.|TRBV20-1
CSATRTSVNEQFF
TGCAGTGCTACGCGGACTAGCGTGAATGAGCAGTTCTTC
>.|TRBJ2-1|.|TRBV27
CASSLDISAEQFF
TGTGCCAGCAGTTTGGACATATCGGCTGAGCAGTTCTTC
>.|TRBJ2-5|few|TRBV28
CASSFEFWGRQETQYF
TGTGCCAGCAGTTTTGAATTTTGGGGGAGGCAAGAGACCCAGTACTTC
>.|TRBJ1-4|once|TRBV7-9
CASSTRGRTNEKLFF
TGTGCCAGCAGCACCCGGGGCAGAACAAATGAAAAACTGTTTTTT
>.|TRBJ2-1|few|TRBV11-3
CASSFVGVPGSDNEQFF
TGTGCCAGCAGCTTTGTTGGTGTCCCGGGGTCGGACAATGAGCAGTTCTTC
>.|TRBJ2-1|many|TRBV20-1
CSAPSSSSYNEQFF
TGCAGTGCTCCTAGCTCTTCCTCCTACAATGAGCAGTTCTTC
>TRBD1|TRBJ2-3|few|TRBV9
CASSAQTGMDTQYF
TGTGCCAGCAGCGCCCAGACAGGGATGGATACGCAGTATTTT
>.|TRBJ2-3|.|TRBV10-3
CAISGWNPTDTQYF
TGTGCCATCAGTGGATGGAATCCTACAGATACGCAGTATTTT
>TRBD2|TRBJ2-1|.|TRBV5-4
CASSLYAGGQVYEQFF
TGTGCCAGCAGCTTGTACGCGGGGGGGCAGGTCTATGAGCAGTTCTTC
>.|TRBJ2-7|few|TRBV7-8
CASSKPQGSGPFSYEQYF
TGTGCCAGCAGCAAGCCCCAAGGGAGCGGGCCCTTCTCCTACGAGCAGTACTTC
>TRBD2|TRBJ2-7|many|TRBV7-2
CASSLAPGVAGTAYEQYF
TGTGCCAGCAGCTTAGCCCCCGGGGTAGCGGGGACCGCCTACGAGCAGTACTTC
>.|TRBJ2-5|.|TRBV7-9
CASSPDGLLGRETQYF
TGTGCCAGCAGCCCGGATGGCCTCCTGGGGCGGGAGACCCAGTACTTC